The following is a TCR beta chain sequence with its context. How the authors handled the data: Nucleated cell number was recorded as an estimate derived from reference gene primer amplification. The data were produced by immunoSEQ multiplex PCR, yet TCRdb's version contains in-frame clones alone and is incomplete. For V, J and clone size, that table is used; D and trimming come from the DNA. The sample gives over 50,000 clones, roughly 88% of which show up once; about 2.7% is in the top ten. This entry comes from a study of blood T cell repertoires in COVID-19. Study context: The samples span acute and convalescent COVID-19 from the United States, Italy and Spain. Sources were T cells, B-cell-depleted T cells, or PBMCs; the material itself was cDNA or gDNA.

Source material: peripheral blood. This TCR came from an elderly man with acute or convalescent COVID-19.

In DNA, the CDR3 is TGTGCCAGCGGACAGGGGACCTACAATGAGCAGTTCTTC. It is translated as CASGQGTYNEQFF. The chain links TRBV3-1 (or the pseudogene TRBV3-2) to TRBJ2-1; 9 positions match TRBD1. Per germline, CDR1 LGHDT and CDR2 YNNKEL (reference sequence). The CDR3 runs 13 residues. The V and J ends lost 8 bases and 2 bases, in that order; junction bases with no gene match: 1.